One and the same sample provided the 6 T cell receptor beta chains below, sequenced in a study of T cell responses to AZD1222 COVID-19 vaccine. Repertoires were generated with immunoSEQ multiplex PCR, while TCRdb's copy carries only in-frame clones and drops some. The sample yields about 140,000 clones, about 91% seen once. The sequencing used peripheral blood, collected on day 0 of AZD1222 vaccination. The receptor source for this set is an adult in good health.

The CDR3 bases are TGTGCCAGCAGACTAATGGGGGAGAACACTGAAGCTTTCTTT. It encodes CASRLMGENTEAFF. V gene TRBV7-9 combines with J gene TRBJ1-1, with D possibly being TRBD1 (5 bases). Looked up from germline, CDR1 is SEHNR and CDR2 is FQNEAQ (reference sequence). The V gene lost 6 bases and the J gene lost 1 base, with 12 bases spanning the gap. CDR3 size: 14 residues.

V usage is TRBV6-6 and J usage is TRBJ1-4; TRBD1 agrees at 9 bases. Germline V gene lookup returns CDR1 MNHNY and CDR2 SVGAGI (reference sequence). V was clipped by 6 bases and J by 3 bases; unmatched bases: 2. The CDR3 runs 14 residues. For the CDR3, the DNA is TGTGCCAGCAGGAGACAGGGGGCTAATGAAAAACTGTTTTTT. Protein: CASRRQGANEKLFF.

V gene TRBV6-6 combines with J gene TRBJ2-2; D perhaps matches TRBD2 (7 bases). The length of the CDR3 is 12 residues. Germline V lookup: CDR1 MNHNY, CDR2 SVGAGI (reference sequence). CDR3 nucleotide sequence: TGTGTCGGGGGGCCCAACACCGGGGAGCTGTTTTTT. Translating it yields CVGGPNTGELFF.

The chain is built from TRBV4-3 and TRBJ1-2, with 7 bases lining up with TRBD1. There are 15 residues in the CDR3. Germline CDR1 LGHNA, CDR2 YSLEER. The ends lost 2 bases at V and 2 bases at J; junction bases unmatched: 5. This chain's CDR3 is CASSQPTGPNYGYTF. CDR3 sequence (DNA): TGCGCCAGCAGCCAACCGACAGGGCCAAACTATGGCTACACCTTC.

This chain joins TRBV27 and TRBJ1-1, with 7 positions matching TRBD1. This CDR3 is built from 12 residues. V was clipped by 3 bases and J by 8 bases; unmatched bases: 3. Germline-derived CDR1 and CDR2 are MNHEY and SMNVEV (reference sequence). This chain's CDR3 is CASSFPTGEAFF. CDR3 coding DNA: TGTGCCAGCAGTTTCCCGACAGGGGAAGCTTTCTTT.

DNA of the CDR3: TGTGCCACCAGCAGAGATTTGACCAGGGGTGAGCAGTTCTTC. It translates to CATSRDLTRGEQFF. The chain employs TRBV15 and TRBJ2-1; weak D call: TRBD1 (6 bases). The CDR3 is made up of 14 amino acids. Trimming took 0 bases from V and 9 from J, leaving 12 bases between them. In germline, CDR1 is LNHNV, CDR2 YYDKDF (reference sequence).